This entry lists 21 T cell receptor beta chains sequenced from one sample in a study of cytotoxic CD8 clonotypes in ibrutinib-treated CLL. This table comes from immunoSEQ multiplex PCR, and its TCRdb copy is limited to in-frame clones, with some not included. The repertoire holds around 330,000 clones, with about 61% as singletons. The specimen comprised PBMCs, sampled after 36 months of ibrutinib treatment. All receptors come from a human donor with chronic lymphocytic leukemia.

The rearrangement links TRBV9 to TRBJ2-3, with TRBD2 matching 8 bases. The CDR3 has 14 amino acids. Trimming took 0 bases from V and 8 from J; bases not matched to a gene: 5. The germline CDR1 and CDR2 sequences are SGDLS and YYNGEE. The CDR3 sequence: CASSVGLAGGTQYF. In DNA, the CDR3 is TGTGCCAGCAGCGTAGGGCTAGCGGGCGGTACGCAGTATTTT.

This clone turned up a few times. This chain connects TRBV5-1 to TRBJ1-5; D uncertain. Germline V gives CDR1 SGHRS, CDR2 YFSETQ. The length of the CDR3 is 15 residues. V shed 4 bases and J shed 2 bases, with 13 bases lying between them. The CDR3: CASSPFWGGNQPQHF. The CDR3 bases are TGCGCCAGCAGCCCGTTCTGGGGTGGCAATCAGCCCCAGCATTTT.

This clone was recorded only once. The gene calls are TRBV6-1 and TRBJ2-5; 8 nucleotides agree with TRBD1. The germline V gene encodes CDR1 MNHNS and CDR2 SASEGT. V was pared by 5 bases and J by 1 base, with 6 bases of the junction left unmatched. This CDR3 region has 15 residues. The CDR3 nucleotides read TGTGCCAGCAGTTCGCTAACAGGGGGCCAAGAGACCCAGTACTTC. Its protein product is CASSSLTGGQETQYF.

The genes are TRBV11-2 and TRBJ2-3; no firm D call. The CDR3 length is 14 residues. V gave up 2 bases and J gave up 2 bases, with 8 bases separating them. CDR1 is SGHAT, CDR2 FQNNGV, per germline. This CDR3 is CASSLNTNTDTQYF. The CDR3 bases are TGTGCCAGCAGCTTAAATACAAACACAGATACGCAGTATTTT.

The chain recombines TRBV7-8 with TRBJ1-5; D is unresolved. Germline-derived CDR1 and CDR2 are SGHVS and FQNEAQ. The V gene lost 1 base and the J gene lost 15 bases, with 13 bases spanning the gap. The CDR3 has 12 residues. CDR3 loop: CASSLEATPRHF. In DNA form, the CDR3 reads TGTGCCAGCAGCTTAGAGGCCACCCCTAGGCATTTT.

The J gene is TRBJ2-7, the V gene TRBV2, with a possible D match to TRBD2 (6 bases). The CDR3 spans 13 residues. Germline V gene lookup returns CDR1 SNHLY and CDR2 FYNNEI. The V and J ends lost 6 bases and 2 bases respectively, with 11 bases between them. The CDR3, as DNA: TGTGCCAGCAGGACTAGAATCACCTACGAGCAGTACTTC. Encoded protein: CASRTRITYEQYF.

This clone came up a few times. At the DNA level, this CDR3 is encoded by other sequences in the same sample as well. The V call is TRBV5-1, the J call TRBJ1-2; 7 bases are shared with TRBD1. The V gene's germline CDR1 is SGHRS and CDR2 YFSETQ. The CDR3 is 13 residues long. J was trimmed by 5 bases and V by 2 bases; bases with no gene match: 3. The CDR3, as DNA: TGCGCCAGCAGCTTCGACAGGGCATATGGCTACACCTTC. This gives the protein CASSFDRAYGYTF.

The genes are TRBV28 and TRBJ2-3, with D hard to call. V lost 7 bases, J lost 6 bases, and 8 bases lay in between. The CDR3 has 11 residues. The V gene's germline CDR1 is MDHEN and CDR2 SYDVKM. The CDR3 spells CASKTPDTQYF. Here the CDR3 DNA reads TGTGCCAGCAAGACCCCCGATACGCAGTATTTT.

The chain recombines TRBV27 with TRBJ2-4; D not certain. The CDR3 covers 15 residues. Trimming removed 7 bases from V and 0 bases from J, with 13 bases in between. Germline lookup yields CDR1 MNHEY and CDR2 SMNVEV (reference sequence). CDR3 loop: CASKPAGLAKNIQYF. In DNA, the CDR3 is TGTGCCAGCAAACCCGCCGGATTAGCCAAAAACATTCAGTACTTC.

CDR3 coding DNA: TGTGCCAGTAGTCCCCTGGGGAATCAGCCCCAGCATTTT. Protein product: CASSPLGNQPQHF. This chain joins TRBV19 and TRBJ1-5; D gene unclear. The CDR3 runs 13 residues. The V and J ends lost 5 bases and 4 bases respectively, with 9 bases between them. Per germline, CDR1 LNHDA and CDR2 SQIVND (reference sequence).

This clone is a singleton in its sample. This sequence joins TRBV7-2 and TRBJ2-3; D is unresolved. CDR3 length: 12 residues. Trimming stripped 3 bases from V and 6 bases from J, with 7 bases between. Looked up from germline, CDR1 is SGHTA and CDR2 is FQGNSA. The DNA of the CDR3 is TGTGCCAGCAGCTTTTTCTCGGATACGCAGTATTTT. Translated: CASSFFSDTQYF.

As for this clone: Its ends do not fully match the called genes, so a read error is possible. The chain uses TRBV4-1 and TRBJ1-2; D unclear. Germline-derived CDR1 and CDR2 are MGHRA and YSYEKL. The CDR3 runs to 13 residues. Here the CDR3 DNA reads TGTGCCAGCAGCCCGGGAGAGGGCTATGGCTACACCTTC. Protein sequence: CASSPGEGYGYTF.

The chain links TRBV5-1 to TRBJ1-5, with D maybe TRBD1 (5 bases). This CDR3 comprises 14 residues. From germline, CDR1 is SGHRS and CDR2 YFSETQ. Trimming took 0 bases from V and 3 from J, leaving 7 bases between them. The CDR3 DNA is TGCGCCAGCAGCTTGGCGGGGACCAATCAGCCCCAGCATTTT. It is translated as CASSLAGTNQPQHF.

The V and J genes are TRBV19 and TRBJ2-7, with 8 bases lining up with TRBD1. The CDR3 sequence is 16 residues long. The junction had 15 bases not matched to a gene; V was cut back by 7 bases and J by 4 bases. In germline, CDR1 is LNHDA, CDR2 SQIVND (reference sequence). DNA of the CDR3: TGTGCCAGTAAGCGATCCGAGACAGGGGTATGGTACGAGCAGTACTTC. Translated, it gives CASKRSETGVWYEQYF.

The CDR3 loop is CASSKTPSSYNEQFF. The CDR3 bases are TGTGCCAGCAGCAAGACTCCTAGCTCCTACAATGAGCAGTTCTTC. The chain has TRBV7-3 and TRBJ2-1; D is undetermined. This CDR3 spans 15 amino acids. Germline CDR1 reads SGHTA; CDR2 reads FQGTGA. Between the trimmed V and J ends, which lost 5 bases and 0 bases, there was a span of 11 bases.

The chain uses TRBV6-6 and TRBJ1-2; TRBD1 aligns across 8 bases. CDR1 and CDR2 (germline): MNHNY, SVGAGI (reference sequence). J gave up 8 bases and V 2 bases, and 7 bases lay outside the gene matches. CDR3 length: 14 amino acids. DNA of the CDR3: TGTGCCAGCAGTTACCAGACAGGGGCGGGCGGCTACACCTTC. This encodes CASSYQTGAGGYTF.

This chain joins TRBV5-6 and TRBJ2-7, with D possibly TRBD2 on 6 matching bases. There are 14 residues in the CDR3. V lost 0 bases and J lost 0, with 7 bases in between. CDR1 and CDR2 from the germline V gene are SGHDT and YYEEEE. The CDR3 DNA is TGTGCCAGCAGCTTGGGCGGGACCTCCTACGAGCAGTACTTC. Translation gives CASSLGGTSYEQYF.

The CDR3 DNA reads as TGTGCCAGCCGGGACAGGGGACTAGCGGGATTCACCGGGGAGCTGTTTTTT. It translates to CASRDRGLAGFTGELFF. The chain combines TRBV28 with TRBJ2-2; 13 bases align to TRBD2. The CDR3 loop spans 17 amino acids. V gave up 8 bases and J gave up 4 bases; unmatched junction bases: 10. The V gene's germline CDR1 is MDHEN and CDR2 SYDVKM.

This chain connects TRBV29-1 to TRBJ2-2, with a weak D call TRBD1 (5 bases). CDR3 length: 12 residues. Germline values: CDR1 SQVTM, CDR2 ANQGSEA. With 6 bases removed from V and 5 bases from J, the gap between germline ends came to 10 bases. CDR3 residues: CSVTPGTGELFF. CDR3 sequence (DNA): TGCAGCGTGACCCCAGGGACCGGGGAGCTGTTTTTT.

The chain has TRBV7-9 and TRBJ2-7; 12 bases fit TRBD2. CDR3 size: 17 residues. CDR1 and CDR2 from the germline V gene are SEHNR and FQNEAQ (reference sequence). The J segment lost 3 bases and the V segment lost 1 base, leaving 7 bases of the junction unmatched. CDR3 sequence: CASSLVASGRARYEQYF. The CDR3 coding sequence is TGTGCCAGCAGCTTAGTGGCTAGCGGGAGGGCCCGCTACGAGCAGTACTTC.

The CDR3 DNA reads as TGCAGCGTTGTGACAGGGGAGGACTATGGCTACACCTTC. Amino acids: CSVVTGEDYGYTF. This chain joins TRBV29-1 and TRBJ1-2; TRBD1 aligns across 8 bases. J lost 3 bases, V lost 4 bases, and 4 bases had no gene match. Germline V gene lookup returns CDR1 SQVTM and CDR2 ANQGSEA. The CDR3 spans 13 residues.